Here is one T cell receptor (beta chain) with its context. Germline CDR1 is SGHTA and CDR2 is FQGNSA. This CDR3 region has 15 residues. J lost 3 bases, V lost 2 bases, and 4 bases had no gene match. This entry comes from a study of shared clonotypes between healthy human individuals. Some clones are missing from TCRdb's copy, which holds only in-frame ones; the method was immunoSEQ multiplex PCR. The repertoire includes hundreds of thousands of clones, 85% to 95% of them detected once, and approximately 25% sits in the top ten. Only CD45RO-negative cells positively selected for CCR7 counted as naive CD8 cells, so terminally differentiated effector memory CD45RA+ cells were excluded.

This receptor was taken from a man aged 25-45 years in good health. The sequenced material came from naive CD8+ T cells sorted from blood. V usage is TRBV7-2 and J usage is TRBJ2-1, with 7 bases matching TRBD2. CDR3 sequence (DNA): TGTGCCAGCAGCTTAACGGGAGGAATCTACAATGAGCAGTTCTTC. Translating it yields CASSLTGGIYNEQFF. The complete variable domain, with remaining parts taken from reference TRBV7-2 and TRBJ2-1, reads GAGVSQSPSNKVTEKGKDVELRCDPISGHTALYWYRQSLGQGLEFLIYFQGNSAPDKSGLPSDRFSAERTGGSVSTLTIQRTQQEDSAVYLCASSLTGGIYNEQFFGPGTRLTVL.